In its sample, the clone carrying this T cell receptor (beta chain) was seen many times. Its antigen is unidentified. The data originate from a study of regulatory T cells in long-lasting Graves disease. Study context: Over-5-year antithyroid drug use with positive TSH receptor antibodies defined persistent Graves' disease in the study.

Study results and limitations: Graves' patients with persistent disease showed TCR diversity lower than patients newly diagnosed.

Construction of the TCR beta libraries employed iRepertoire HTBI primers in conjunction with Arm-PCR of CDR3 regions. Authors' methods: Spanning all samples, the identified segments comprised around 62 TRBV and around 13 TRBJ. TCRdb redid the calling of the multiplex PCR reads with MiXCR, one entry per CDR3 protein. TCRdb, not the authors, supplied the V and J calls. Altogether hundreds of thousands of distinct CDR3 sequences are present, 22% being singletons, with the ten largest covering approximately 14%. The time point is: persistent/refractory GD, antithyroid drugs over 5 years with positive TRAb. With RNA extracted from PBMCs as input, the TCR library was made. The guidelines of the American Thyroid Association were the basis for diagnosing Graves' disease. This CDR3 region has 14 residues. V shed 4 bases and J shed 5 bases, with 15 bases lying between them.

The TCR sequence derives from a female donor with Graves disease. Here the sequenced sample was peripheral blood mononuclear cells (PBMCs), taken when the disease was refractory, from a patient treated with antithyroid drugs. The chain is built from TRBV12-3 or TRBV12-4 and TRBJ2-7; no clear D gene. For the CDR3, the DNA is TGTGCCAGCAGTTCCCCCGGCGGTTCGAACGAGCAGTACTTC. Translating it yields CASSSPGGSNEQYF.